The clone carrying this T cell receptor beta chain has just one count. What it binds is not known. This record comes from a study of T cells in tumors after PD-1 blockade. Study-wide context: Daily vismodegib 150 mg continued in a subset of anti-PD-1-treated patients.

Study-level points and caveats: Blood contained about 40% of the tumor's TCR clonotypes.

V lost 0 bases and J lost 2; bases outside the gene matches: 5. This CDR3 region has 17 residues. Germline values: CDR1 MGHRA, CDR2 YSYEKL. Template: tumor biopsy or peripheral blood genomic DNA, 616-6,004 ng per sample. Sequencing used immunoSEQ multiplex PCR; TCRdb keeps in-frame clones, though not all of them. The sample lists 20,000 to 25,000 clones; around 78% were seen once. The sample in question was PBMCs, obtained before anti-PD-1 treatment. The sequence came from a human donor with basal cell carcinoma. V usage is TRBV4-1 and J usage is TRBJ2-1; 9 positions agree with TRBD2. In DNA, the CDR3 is TGCGCCAGCAGCCAAGAGGGCGGGAGGGGTACCTACAATGAGCAGTTCTTC. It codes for CASSQEGGRGTYNEQFF.